What follows describes a single T cell receptor beta chain. The sample originates from a study of T cell changes during pregnancy in multiple sclerosis. Only in-frame clones appear in the TCRdb table, and some are missing; sequencing was by immunoSEQ multiplex PCR. Among approximately 46,000 clones listed, roughly nine tenths were seen once. The CDR3 loop spans 19 amino acids. Per the germline V gene, CDR1 is MNHNS and CDR2 is SASEGT. Germline trimming cut 0 bases from V and 2 bases from J; bases unmatched to any gene: 12. The chain has TRBV6-1 and TRBJ1-1; 10 nucleotides match TRBD1. The source is a female donor with multiple sclerosis, enrolled in a pregnancy study. The sample here was CD4+ T cells from peripheral blood mononuclear cells, taken after pregnancy. In nucleotides, the CDR3 is TGTGCCAGCAGTGAAGCGCTTCCGGAGGCGACAGGGGGCAACACTGAAGCTTTCTTT. It encodes CASSEALPEATGGNTEAFF.